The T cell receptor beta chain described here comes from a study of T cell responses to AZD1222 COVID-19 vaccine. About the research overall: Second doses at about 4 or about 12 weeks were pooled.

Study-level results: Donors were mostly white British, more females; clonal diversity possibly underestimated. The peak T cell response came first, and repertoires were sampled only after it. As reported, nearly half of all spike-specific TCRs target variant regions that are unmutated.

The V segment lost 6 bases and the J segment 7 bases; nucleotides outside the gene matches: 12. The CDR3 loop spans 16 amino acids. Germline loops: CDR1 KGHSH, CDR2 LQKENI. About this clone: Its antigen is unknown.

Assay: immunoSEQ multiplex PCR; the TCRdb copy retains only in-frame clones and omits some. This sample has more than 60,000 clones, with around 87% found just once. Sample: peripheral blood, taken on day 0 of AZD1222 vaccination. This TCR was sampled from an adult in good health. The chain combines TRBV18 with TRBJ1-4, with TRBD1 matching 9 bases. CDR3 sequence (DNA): TGTGCCAGCTCGCCTCGAACACAGGGGGCGAGTGAAAAACTGTTTTTT. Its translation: CASSPRTQGASEKLFF. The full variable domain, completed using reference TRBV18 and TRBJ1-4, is NAGVMQNPRHLVRRRGQEARLRCSPMKGHSHVYWYRQLPEEGLKFMVYLQKENIIDESGMPKERFSAEFPKEGPSILRIQQVVRGDSAAYFCASSPRTQGASEKLFFGSGTQLSVL.